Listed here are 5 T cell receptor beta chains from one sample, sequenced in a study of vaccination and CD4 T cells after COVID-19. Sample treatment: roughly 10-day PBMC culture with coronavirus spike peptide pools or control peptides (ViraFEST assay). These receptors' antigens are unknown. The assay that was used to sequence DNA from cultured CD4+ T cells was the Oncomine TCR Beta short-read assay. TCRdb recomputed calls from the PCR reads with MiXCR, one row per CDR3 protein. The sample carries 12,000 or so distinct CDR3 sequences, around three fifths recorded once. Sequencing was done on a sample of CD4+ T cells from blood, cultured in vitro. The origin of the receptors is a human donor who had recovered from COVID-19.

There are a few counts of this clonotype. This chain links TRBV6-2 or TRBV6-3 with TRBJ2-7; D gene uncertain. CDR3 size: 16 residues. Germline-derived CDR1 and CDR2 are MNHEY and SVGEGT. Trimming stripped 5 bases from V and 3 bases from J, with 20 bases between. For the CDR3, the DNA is TGTGCCAGCAGTCGGGCCGTGGGGATTTTCCTCTACGAGCAGTACTTC. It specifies CASSRAVGIFLYEQYF.

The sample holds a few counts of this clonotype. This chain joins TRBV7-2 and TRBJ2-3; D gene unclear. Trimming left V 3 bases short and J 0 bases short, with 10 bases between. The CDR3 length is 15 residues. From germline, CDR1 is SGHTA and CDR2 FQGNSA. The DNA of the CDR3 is TGTGCCAGCAGCTTTCTTGCCGGGAGCACAGATACGCAGTATTTT. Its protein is CASSFLAGSTDTQYF.

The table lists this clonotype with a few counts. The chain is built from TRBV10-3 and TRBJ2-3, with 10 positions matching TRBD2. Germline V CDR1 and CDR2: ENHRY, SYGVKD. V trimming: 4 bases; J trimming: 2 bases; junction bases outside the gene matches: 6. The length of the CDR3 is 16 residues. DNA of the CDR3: TGTGCCATCAGTGGGCCGGGACTAGCGAACACAGATACGCAGTATTTT. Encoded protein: CAISGPGLANTDTQYF.

CDR3 loop: CASRTGGLNEKLFF. CDR3 coding DNA: TGTGCCAGCAGGACAGGGGGCCTTAATGAAAAACTGTTTTTT. The chain employs TRBV6-1 and TRBJ1-4; 10 bases map to TRBD1. Germline V gene data show CDR1 as MNHNS and CDR2 as SASEGT. The V gene end was trimmed by 6 bases and the J gene end by 4 bases; junction bases not matched to a gene: 2. The CDR3 covers 14 residues.

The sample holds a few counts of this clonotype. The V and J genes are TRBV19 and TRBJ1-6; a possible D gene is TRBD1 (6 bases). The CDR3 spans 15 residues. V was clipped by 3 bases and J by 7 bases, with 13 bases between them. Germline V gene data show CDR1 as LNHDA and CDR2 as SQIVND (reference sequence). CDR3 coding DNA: TGTGCCAGTAGTATCCACACAGGGCAAAATTCACCCCTCCACTTT. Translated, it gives CASSIHTGQNSPLHF. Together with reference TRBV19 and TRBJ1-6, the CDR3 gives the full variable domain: DGGITQSPKYLFRKEGQNVTLSCEQNLNHDAMYWYRQDPGQGLRLIYYSQIVNDFQKGDIAEGYSVSREKKESFPLTVTSAQKNPTAFYLCASSIHTGQNSPLHFGNGTRLTVT.